The clone carrying this TCR beta chain occurred many times. Its cognate antigen is unknown. Primed by a sample-barcoded 5' primer and a J-beta primer mix, a second PCR proceeded for 7 to 11 cycles. The study obtained at least 3 million CDR3-containing paired-end reads from every sample. Each CDR3 protein is one row after TCRdb ran MiXCR on the 5' RACE reads. The sample has approximately 490,000 distinct CDR3 sequences, 20% to 30% seen once. Per the germline V gene, CDR1 is MNHNS and CDR2 is SASEGT. The CDR3 extends over 11 amino acids. V shed 6 bases and J shed 3 bases, with 6 bases lying between them. These data come from a study of blood T cells in healthy people across ages. General study results and limits: Naive T cell percentage and TCR beta diversity correlated strongly.

These records were also assigned to another study, of T cells of mothers and their children. That work states: Donation was provided by three healthy Caucasian mothers along with their six children. RNA was extracted, and all of it went into cDNA synthesis at roughly 1.4 ug per 15 ul.

This rearrangement joins TRBV6-1 to TRBJ2-7; no clear D gene. This TCR was sampled from a boy aged 5-17 years in good health. Sequenced input: blood. CDR3 sequence: CASRSGYEQYF. The CDR3 DNA follows: TGTGCCAGCAGGTCGGGCTACGAGCAGTACTTC.